This T cell receptor (beta chain) was sequenced for a study of control samples from healthy donors and cancer patients. Measured with immunoSEQ multiplex PCR; TCRdb has only the in-frame clones, and not every one. The profile shows about 83,000 clones, roughly 89% of them singletons. Trimming stripped 3 bases from V and 3 bases from J, with 11 bases between. The CDR3 length is 13 residues. CDR1 is DFQATT and CDR2 is SNEGSKA in the germline V gene (reference sequence). The V gene is TRBV20-1, the J gene TRBJ1-2, with D possibly TRBD1 on 5 matching bases. Sequencing was done on a sample of blood. The source of this sequence is a man between 50 and 59 years old in good health. As DNA, the CDR3 is TGCAGTGCTAGTAATTGGGGGGACTATGGCTACACCTTC. Its translation is CSASNWGDYGYTF.